This T cell receptor beta chain is drawn from a study of CD8+ T cells in alopecia areata. At the level of the study: Oral tofacitinib, 5 to 10 mg twice daily, was given in an open-label trial. Dosing spanned 6 to 18 months on tofacitinib, then 6 months off drug. General study results and limits: In scalp samples, resident alphabeta T cells of normal skin are also sequenced. Clonality was higher in lesional than normal scalp, especially in alopecia totalis/universalis.

cDNA prepared by RNA extraction and subsequent reverse transcription served as the template for sequencing. The table came from immunoSEQ multiplex PCR; TCRdb's copy has only in-frame clones and leaves some out. This table holds over 120,000 clones, around 50% found once. This clone was counted a few times. Its specificity is not known. The origin of this receptor is a human donor with alopecia areata. Here the sequenced sample was CD4+ T cells sorted from blood, taken at week 0.

CDR3 sequence: CASSQVAGVPAYEQYF. As DNA, the CDR3 is TGCGCCAGCAGCCAAGTCGCGGGGGTACCCGCCTACGAGCAGTACTTC. The genes are TRBV4-3 and TRBJ2-7, with TRBD2 identical over 7 bases. CDR3 length: 16 amino acids. V gave up 1 base and J gave up 2 bases; unmatched junction bases: 8. Per the germline V gene, CDR1 is LGHNA and CDR2 is YSLEER.